Presented here are 8 T cell receptor beta chains from one specimen sequenced in a study of blood T cell repertoires in COVID-19. Clones were sequenced by immunoSEQ multiplex PCR, and TCRdb holds only the in-frame ones, with some missing. In the table there are 75,000 to 90,000 clones, around four fifths of which are singletons. Sequenced: peripheral blood. These TCRs come from a man in his fifties or sixties with COVID-19, enrolled during active disease.

This clone was seen only a few times. This chain uses TRBV7-8 with TRBJ2-1; 8 positions agree with TRBD2. After removal of 4 bases from V and 6 bases from J, the junction contained 5 bases not matched to a gene. Germline assignment: CDR1 SGHVS and CDR2 FQNEAQ. The CDR3 sequence is 14 residues long. Here the CDR3 DNA reads TGTGCCAGCAGCTCATTAGCGGGACCCAATGAGCAGTTCTTC. Its translation: CASSSLAGPNEQFF.

The CDR3 DNA follows: TGTGCCACCAGACAGGGGCAAGGGTACGAGCAGTACTTC. This gives the protein CATRQGQGYEQYF. The gene calls are TRBV12-3 or TRBV12-4 and TRBJ2-7, with TRBD1 identical over 8 bases. This CDR3 is built from 13 residues. V dropped 10 bases and J dropped 4; count of bases not matched to a gene: 9.

V gene TRBV19 combines with J gene TRBJ2-1; 9 nucleotides agree with TRBD1. The germline V gene has CDR1 LNHDA and CDR2 SQIVND (reference sequence). CDR3 length: 15 amino acids. V lost 5 bases and J lost 6; bases outside the gene matches: 8. CDR3 DNA: TGTGCCAGTAGTCCGAGGACAGGGGTGGGCAATGAGCAGTTCTTC. As protein: CASSPRTGVGNEQFF.

The rearrangement joins TRBV5-1 to TRBJ1-1; 9 bases align to TRBD1. The CDR3 sequence is 15 residues long. Germline lookup yields CDR1 SGHRS and CDR2 YFSETQ. V lost 5 bases and J lost 4; bases outside the gene matches: 9. The CDR3 region has the DNA TGCGCCAGCAGGGAACAGGGGGCGACGAGCACTGAAGCTTTCTTT. Translated: CASREQGATSTEAFF.

The V gene is TRBV9, the J gene TRBJ2-2; TRBD2 matches at 7 bases. CDR1 SGDLS and CDR2 YYNGEE come from the germline V gene. This CDR3 contains 15 residues. Germline trimming cut 6 bases from V and 5 bases from J; bases unmatched to any gene: 10. The CDR3 nucleotides read TGTGCCAGCACCCCCCCAGCTAGCGGTACCGGGGAGCTGTTTTTT. Protein product: CASTPPASGTGELFF.

This chain uses TRBV30 with TRBJ2-6, with D unclear. Deletions cut 2 bases from V and 0 bases from J, with 2 bases between. From germline, CDR1 is GTSNPN and CDR2 SVGIG (reference sequence). This CDR3 has 13 residues. Here the CDR3 DNA reads TGTGCCTGGAGTCACTCTGGGGCCAACGTCCTGACTTTC. This encodes CAWSHSGANVLTF.

The chain employs TRBV19 and TRBJ1-2; TRBD1 aligns across 9 bases. Germline V gene data show CDR1 as LNHDA and CDR2 as SQIVND (reference sequence). This CDR3 has 15 amino acids. J was trimmed by 4 bases and V by 3 bases; bases with no gene match: 6. The CDR3 loop is CASSIRQGEIYGYTF. The DNA for the CDR3 is TGTGCCAGTAGTATCAGACAGGGGGAAATCTATGGCTACACCTTC.

This clone was recorded once. The chain uses TRBV30 and TRBJ2-7; unclear D gene. In germline, CDR1 is GTSNPN, CDR2 SVGIG (reference sequence). The CDR3 contains 12 residues. Trimming cost V 0 bases and J 6 bases, with 9 bases left between them. In DNA, the CDR3 is TGTGCCTGGAGTGTAAGCCGCTCCGAGCAGTACTTC. Amino acids: CAWSVSRSEQYF.